The 20 T cell receptor beta chains reported below all come from one sample, sequenced in a study of cytomegalovirus exposure and HLA in healthy donors. 60 Vbeta and 13 Jbeta primers were used in PCR. Some clones are missing from TCRdb's copy, which holds only in-frame ones; the method was immunoSEQ multiplex PCR. The profile shows more than 85,000 clones, approximately 70% of them singletons. The sequencing sample was made of PBMCs. These receptors came from a woman between 18 and 29 years old in good health and CMV-seropositive.

DNA of the CDR3: TGTGCCAGCTCACCCGGACAGATTTCGAACACCGGGGAGCTGTTTTTT. Translating it yields CASSPGQISNTGELFF. The V call is TRBV18, the J call TRBJ2-2, with D possibly TRBD1 on 6 matching bases. This CDR3 comprises 16 residues. Trimming cost V 3 bases and J 0 bases, with 11 bases left between them. In germline, CDR1 is KGHSH, CDR2 LQKENI.

This clone was counted once. The V call is TRBV28, the J call TRBJ2-3; TRBD2 matches at 7 bases. The CDR3 spans 16 residues. Germline V CDR1 and CDR2: MDHEN, SYDVKM. Trimming at V came to 6 bases and at J to 2 bases, leaving 11 bases not matched to a gene. The CDR3 loop reads CASSSTTRDYTDTQYF. DNA for the CDR3: TGTGCCAGCAGCTCTACTACCCGGGACTACACAGATACGCAGTATTTT.

This sequence joins TRBV28 and TRBJ2-3; maybe TRBD2 (6 bases). In germline, CDR1 is MDHEN, CDR2 SYDVKM. Trimming stripped 7 bases from V and 4 bases from J, with 18 bases between. The CDR3 sequence is 15 residues long. This CDR3 reads CASIPIPGAADTQYF. CDR3 in DNA: TGTGCCAGCATCCCTATCCCGGGAGCGGCAGATACGCAGTATTTT.

V gene TRBV27 combines with J gene TRBJ1-4; 7 nucleotides match TRBD1. V trimming: 6 bases; J trimming: 8 bases; junction bases outside the gene matches: 9. Germline values: CDR1 MNHEY, CDR2 SMNVEV (reference sequence). This CDR3 is built from 14 residues. The CDR3 DNA reads as TGTGCCAGCAGGACAGGGAAGTCGCGCGAAAAACTGTTTTTT. Amino acid sequence: CASRTGKSREKLFF.

The rearrangement uses TRBV18 and TRBJ2-3; D call uncertain. V was pared by 6 bases and J by 1 base, with 8 bases between. Germline V gene lookup returns CDR1 KGHSH and CDR2 LQKENI. The CDR3 is 13 residues long. CDR3 loop: CASSQLGTDTQYF. CDR3 nucleotide sequence: TGTGCCAGCTCCCAGTTGGGCACAGATACGCAGTATTTT.

Remarks on this clone: A junction boundary mismatches the germline segment, possibly from a read error. The chain employs TRBV6-5 and TRBJ2-7, with 8 bases aligning to TRBD1. Germline CDR1 and CDR2: MNHEY and SVGAGI. The CDR3 is 14 amino acids. The CDR3 spells CASSHSGGPDEQYF. CDR3 bases: TGTGCCAGCAGTCACTCAGGGGGCCCGGACGAGCAGTACTTC.

The chain uses TRBV27 and TRBJ2-1, with D possibly matching TRBD1 (5 bases). The CDR3 covers 13 residues. CDR1 and CDR2 (germline): MNHEY, SMNVEV (reference sequence). The ends were cut back, 6 bases at V and 3 bases at J, with 9 bases in the middle. The CDR3 DNA follows: TGTGCCAGCAGACTGACAGTCTACAATGAGCAGTTCTTC. Amino acid sequence: CASRLTVYNEQFF.

This sequence joins TRBV5-1 and TRBJ2-1, with 7 positions matching TRBD2. There are 15 residues in the CDR3. Trimming cost V 1 base and J 7 bases; bases outside gene matches: 8. The germline V gene has CDR1 SGHRS and CDR2 YFSETQ. The CDR3 loop is CASSLIAGEGNEQFF. The CDR3 nucleotides read TGCGCCAGCAGCTTGATTGCGGGAGAGGGGAATGAGCAGTTCTTC.

V usage is TRBV30 and J usage is TRBJ2-3, with 8 bases aligning to TRBD1. The CDR3 is made up of 13 amino acids. J gave up 3 bases and V 3 bases, and 2 bases lay outside the gene matches. Germline CDR1 is GTSNPN and CDR2 is SVGIG (reference sequence). CDR3 coding DNA: TGTGCCTGGAGCAGGGGGCTGACAGATACGCAGTATTTT. This gives the protein CAWSRGLTDTQYF.

The chain carries TRBV6-5 and TRBJ2-7; 8 bases align to TRBD2. V trimming: 6 bases; J trimming: 1 base; junction bases outside the gene matches: 5. From germline, CDR1 is MNHEY and CDR2 SVGAGI. The CDR3 totals 14 residues. CDR3 sequence: CASSKAGESYEQYF. CDR3 DNA: TGTGCCAGCAGCAAAGCGGGGGAGTCCTACGAGCAGTACTTC.

This chain connects TRBV6-7 to TRBJ2-6; 7 bases are shared with TRBD2. TRBV6-7 carries the ORF label, with uncertain function. The CDR3 runs to 16 residues. The ends lost 2 bases at V and 3 bases at J; junction bases unmatched: 4. The CDR3 loop reads CASSYTGRLGANVLTF. CDR3 bases: TGTGCCAGCAGTTACACCGGGAGGCTTGGGGCCAACGTCCTGACTTTC.

The chain has TRBV4-3 and TRBJ2-1; 9 positions match TRBD1. The CDR3 contains 14 residues. V was clipped by 4 bases and J by 9 bases; unmatched bases: 7. In germline, CDR1 is LGHNA, CDR2 YSLEER. DNA for the CDR3: TGCGCCAGCAGCCCACAGGGGGCCCTCGGTGAGCAGTTCTTC. Residues: CASSPQGALGEQFF.

The chain has TRBV6-5 and TRBJ1-2; TRBD1 is a possible D gene (6 bases). With 0 bases removed from V and 3 bases from J, the gap between germline ends came to 14 bases. In germline, CDR1 is MNHEY, CDR2 SVGAGI. This CDR3 has 16 amino acids. The CDR3 loop is CASSYSEYRVDYGYTF. CDR3 coding DNA: TGTGCCAGCAGTTACTCGGAATACAGGGTCGACTATGGCTACACCTTC.

J is TRBJ2-2 and V is TRBV27; D uncertain. The V end was cut by 6 bases, the J end by 3 bases, with 17 bases between. Germline assignment: CDR1 MNHEY and CDR2 SMNVEV (reference sequence). The CDR3 has 16 residues. The CDR3 bases are TGTGCCAGCAGCCTTACCACGCCCGGTCACACCGGGGAGCTGTTTTTT. Translation gives CASSLTTPGHTGELFF.

This clone was seen a few times. The chain recombines TRBV5-4 with TRBJ2-5; TRBD2 aligns across 13 bases. Germline assignment: CDR1 SGHNT and CDR2 YYREEE (reference sequence). The junction had 11 bases not matched to a gene; V was cut back by 5 bases and J by 7 bases. The CDR3 has 16 residues. The CDR3 sequence is CASRTGLAGVVGTQYF. CDR3 coding DNA: TGTGCCAGCAGGACTGGACTAGCGGGAGTAGTTGGGACCCAGTACTTC.

This chain links TRBV5-4 with TRBJ2-5, with D tentatively TRBD2 (5 bases). V was trimmed by 4 bases and J by 5 bases, leaving 15 bases between them. The CDR3 totals 14 residues. CDR1 SGHNT and CDR2 YYREEE come from the germline V gene (reference sequence). CDR3 in amino acids: CASSPGTSAETQYF. The CDR3 DNA reads as TGTGCCAGCAGCCCGGGAACAAGCGCCGAGACCCAGTACTTC.

The chain carries TRBV4-3 and TRBJ1-1; TRBD1 matches 8 bases. The J segment lost 6 bases and the V segment lost 0 bases, leaving 6 bases of the junction unmatched. CDR3 size: 15 residues. CDR1 and CDR2 (germline): LGHNA, YSLEER. CDR3 sequence: CASSQEQGGRAEAFF. The CDR3 DNA follows: TGCGCCAGCAGCCAAGAACAGGGGGGCAGGGCTGAAGCTTTCTTT.

This chain links TRBV19 with TRBJ1-2, with 10 bases lining up with TRBD1. This CDR3 spans 14 amino acids. V gave up 5 bases and J gave up 2 bases; unmatched junction bases: 2. Per germline, CDR1 LNHDA and CDR2 SQIVND (reference sequence). The CDR3 region has the DNA TGTGCCAGTAGTCCGGGACAGGGGAACTATGGCTACACCTTC. This translates into CASSPGQGNYGYTF.

This clone was recorded once. The rearrangement links TRBV6-1 to TRBJ2-1; TRBD2 matches 8 bases. V dropped 2 bases and J dropped 4; count of bases not matched to a gene: 4. The V gene's germline CDR1 is MNHNS and CDR2 SASEGT. The length of the CDR3 is 15 residues. The CDR3, as DNA: TGTGCCAGCAGTGAAAAAAGCGGGAGTTACAATGAGCAGTTCTTC. Translated: CASSEKSGSYNEQFF.

Points on this clone: Additional DNA sequences in this sample encode the identical CDR3. The chain uses TRBV9 and TRBJ2-5; D unclear. Germline CDR1 and CDR2: SGDLS and YYNGEE. Between the trimmed V and J ends, which lost 0 bases and 1 base, there was a span of 7 bases. The length of the CDR3 is 14 residues. The CDR3 region is CASSVVGGQETQYF. The CDR3 DNA sequence: TGTGCCAGCAGCGTAGTTGGCGGCCAAGAGACCCAGTACTTC.